Following are 28 T cell receptor beta chains from one sample sequenced in a study of metastatic and nonmetastatic thyroid tumors. Patients had received no treatment of any kind before thyroid surgery. TCRdb re-analyzed the PCR reads through MiXCR. Of roughly 8,000 clones listed, 23% are singletons. Sequencing was performed on tumor tissue. These receptors all stem from a female donor with papillary thyroid cancer or a benign thyroid nodule (not recorded which). Some clones in this sample may be carry-over from other donors' samples.

The sample holds many counts of this clone. The genes are TRBV3-1 and TRBJ2-3; D remains unclear. Germline V gene lookup returns CDR1 LGHDT and CDR2 YNNKEL (reference sequence). With 1 base removed from V and 1 base from J, the gap between germline ends came to 6 bases. This CDR3 is 14 amino acids long. CDR3 nucleotide sequence: TGTGCCAGCAGCCAAGGACCGGGCACAGATACGCAGTATTTT. Translation: CASSQGPGTDTQYF.

There are a few counts of this clone. The rearrangement uses TRBV19 and TRBJ1-2; D is undetermined. Between the trimmed V and J ends, which lost 0 bases and 3 bases, there was a span of 11 bases. Germline V lookup: CDR1 LNHDA, CDR2 SQIVND (reference sequence). This CDR3 is built from 15 residues. The CDR3 reads CASSIDLGMDYGYTF. DNA for the CDR3: TGTGCCAGTAGTATAGACCTGGGGATGGACTATGGCTACACCTTC.

The chain couples TRBV11-2 to TRBJ2-7; 7 positions agree with TRBD2. Germline V CDR1 and CDR2: SGHAT, FQNNGV. The J segment lost 6 bases and the V segment lost 5 bases, leaving 16 bases of the junction unmatched. The CDR3 totals 16 residues. CDR3 amino acids: CASSQTGVGRASEQYF. CDR3 coding DNA: TGTGCCAGCAGCCAAACGGGTGTGGGGAGGGCCTCCGAGCAGTACTTC. Drawing the rest from reference TRBV11-2 and TRBJ2-7, the complete variable domain is EAGVAQSPRYKIIEKRQSVAFWCNPISGHATLYWYQQILGQGPKLLIQFQNNGVVDDSQLPKDRFSAERLKGVDSTLKIQPAKLEDSAVYLCASSQTGVGRASEQYFGPGTRLTVT.

The chain carries TRBV29-1 and TRBJ2-2; TRBD2 agrees at 8 bases. The length of the CDR3 is 13 residues. Germline CDR1 reads SQVTM; CDR2 reads ANQGSEA. Trimming at V came to 7 bases and at J to 7 bases, leaving 8 bases not matched to a gene. CDR3 loop: CSERGRGGGELFF. The CDR3 nucleotides are TGCAGCGAGCGGGGCCGGGGGGGCGGGGAGCTGTTTTTT.

This clone was recorded a few times. V usage is TRBV7-3 and J usage is TRBJ2-2; TRBD2 agrees at 10 bases. J lost 4 bases, V lost 5 bases, and 10 bases had no gene match. The CDR3 has 17 residues. Germline CDR1 is SGHTA and CDR2 is FQGTGA. For the CDR3, the DNA is TGTGCCAGCAGCCCAAGGGGGGGACTAGCGATCACCGGGGAGCTGTTTTTT. It codes for CASSPRGGLAITGELFF.

This clone has more than one count but fewer than ten. This rearrangement joins TRBV6-6 to TRBJ2-7; D remains unclear. This CDR3 is 13 amino acids long. Per the germline V gene, CDR1 is MNHNY and CDR2 is SVGAGI (reference sequence). Trimming removed 0 bases from V and 2 bases from J, with 5 bases in between. The CDR3 coding sequence is TGTGCCAGCAGTTACTCCCAGACCTACGAGCAGTACTTC. Residues: CASSYSQTYEQYF.

By proportion, this clone is medium-sized (0.01 to 0.1%). The chain combines TRBV5-1 with TRBJ1-6, with D unclear. CDR3 length: 16 amino acids. The germline CDR1 and CDR2 sequences are SGHRS and YFSETQ. The V end lost 0 bases, the J end lost 0 bases, and 7 bases lay between the germline ends. The CDR3 DNA follows: TGCGCCAGCAGCTTGGCTGGGAGCTCCTATAATTCACCCCTCCACTTT. Translation: CASSLAGSSYNSPLHF. The variable domain in full, completed from reference TRBV5-1 and TRBJ1-6, reads KAGVTQTPRYLIKTRGQQVTLSCSPISGHRSVSWYQQTPGQGLQFLFEYFSETQRNKGNFPGRFSGRQFSNSRSEMNVSTLELGDSALYLCASSLAGSSYNSPLHFGNGTRLTVT.

The rearrangement links TRBV7-8 to TRBJ2-7, with 10 bases that match TRBD1. The CDR3 runs to 13 residues. Germline V lookup: CDR1 SGHVS, CDR2 FQNEAQ. Losses at the gene ends were 5 bases for V and 7 bases for J; bases not matched to a gene: 5. CDR3 coding DNA: TGTGCCAGCAGCAAAGGACAGGGGGAAGAGCAGTACTTC. The encoded protein is CASSKGQGEEQYF. Looking up the rest from reference TRBV7-8 and TRBJ2-7 gives the full variable domain: GAGVSQSPRYKVAKRGQDVALRCDPISGHVSLFWYQQALGQGPEFLTYFQNEAQLDKSGLPSDRFFAERPEGSVSTLKIQRTQQEDSAVYLCASSKGQGEEQYFGPGTRLTVT.

Note on this clone: Germline is not matched at one junction end, which may reflect a read error. The V gene is TRBV11-3, the J gene TRBJ2-6; D remains ambiguous. The germline gives CDR1 SGHNT, CDR2 YENEEA. This CDR3 has 12 amino acids. The CDR3 bases are TGTGCCAGCAGCTTAGGATACGGCGTGCAGCACTTC. Translation: CASSLGYGVQHF.

This chain links TRBV5-1 with TRBJ1-1; D not certain. In germline, CDR1 is SGHRS, CDR2 YFSETQ. The CDR3 consists of 12 residues. V was clipped by 0 bases and J by 9 bases, with 9 bases between them. CDR3: CASSLDGKQAFF. The CDR3 DNA is TGCGCCAGCAGCTTGGACGGGAAACAAGCTTTCTTT.

V is TRBV6-2 or TRBV6-3 and J is TRBJ1-1; D possibly corresponds to TRBD1 (5 bases). CDR1 and CDR2 (germline): MNHEY, SVGEGT. Trimming took 5 bases from V and 1 from J, leaving 8 bases between them. The CDR3 sequence is 13 residues long. The CDR3 DNA reads TGTGCCAGCAGTCCTACAGGGAACACTGAAGCTTTCTTT. This encodes CASSPTGNTEAFF.

This clone was found a few times. This chain joins TRBV12-5 and TRBJ2-7; D could derive from TRBD1 or TRBD2 (5 bases each). Germline V lookup: CDR1 LGHNT, CDR2 FRNRAP. The V end was cut by 5 bases, the J end by 4 bases, with 15 bases between. The CDR3 consists of 14 residues. CDR3 sequence reads: CASGLGPAPYEQYF. CDR3 bases: TGTGCTAGTGGTCTGGGACCCGCTCCATACGAGCAGTACTTC.

Only a few counts were recorded for this clone. The chain has TRBV28 and TRBJ2-7; the D gene is possibly TRBD1 (6 bases). Germline loops: CDR1 MDHEN, CDR2 SYDVKM. Trimming stripped 5 bases from V and 4 bases from J, with 15 bases between. The CDR3 loop spans 14 amino acids. CDR3 DNA sequence: TGTGCCAGCAGTCCACCAGGACAGTATTACGAGCAGTACTTC. It codes for CASSPPGQYYEQYF.

This clone has ten or more counts. This chain uses TRBV20-1 with TRBJ2-7, with unresolved D. The V end was cut by 7 bases, the J end by 10 bases, with 17 bases between. This CDR3 is 11 amino acids long. Germline CDR1 and CDR2: DFQATT and SNEGSKA (reference sequence). CDR3 bases: TGCAGTGTCCTACGGCAGACCAGACAGTACTTC. Protein product: CSVLRQTRQYF.

This clone appeared many times. The V call is TRBV6-1, the J call TRBJ2-7; 9 nucleotides agree with TRBD2. CDR3 length: 13 amino acids. Germline V gene lookup returns CDR1 MNHNS and CDR2 SASEGT. V lost 2 bases to trimming and J lost 4 bases; unmatched junction nucleotides: 0. CDR3 residues: CASSELAGYEQYF. As DNA, the CDR3 is TGTGCCAGCAGTGAACTAGCGGGGTACGAGCAGTACTTC.

In its sample, this clone ranks as medium-sized. This rearrangement joins TRBV9 to TRBJ1-2; unclear D gene. The CDR3 has 15 amino acids. The V and J ends lost 1 base and 5 bases respectively, with 15 bases between them. Germline CDR1 SGDLS, CDR2 YYNGEE. The CDR3 DNA reads TGTGCCAGCAGCGTAAATTCGGCATCCCTGTATGGCTACACCTTC. It specifies CASSVNSASLYGYTF.

This clone was found many times. A much larger clone lies one base from this, so it may be a read error. The chain uses TRBV28 and TRBJ1-5; D unresolved. This CDR3 has 13 amino acids. Germline V gene data show CDR1 as MDHEN and CDR2 as SYDVKM. The CDR3 is CVSSFGGPQPQHF. CDR3 sequence (DNA): TGTGTCAGCAGTTTCGGAGGGCCTCAGCCCCAGCATTTT.

This clone was found a few times. The gene calls are TRBV6-2 or TRBV6-3 and TRBJ1-2, with 10 positions matching TRBD1. Germline CDR1 MNHEY, CDR2 SVGEGT. This CDR3 comprises 14 residues. V gave up 6 bases and J gave up 4 bases; unmatched junction bases: 5. CDR3 coding DNA: TGTGCCAGCAGGGGGACAGGGGAAGCCTATGGCTACACCTTC. It translates to CASRGTGEAYGYTF.

This sequence joins TRBV6-1 and TRBJ2-7; TRBD1 matches 10 bases. This CDR3 comprises 12 residues. The ends lost 5 bases at V and 6 bases at J; junction bases unmatched: 1. Germline V gene lookup returns CDR1 MNHNS and CDR2 SASEGT. DNA of the CDR3: TGTGCCAGCAGTCGACAGGGGGCCGAGCAGTACTTC. This gives the protein CASSRQGAEQYF.

This rearrangement joins TRBV5-1 to TRBJ2-3; the match to TRBD2 covers 10 bases. V shed 0 bases and J 0 bases; nucleotides not matched to a gene: 10. The CDR3 consists of 19 residues. Per germline, CDR1 SGHRS and CDR2 YFSETQ. DNA of the CDR3: TGCGCCAGCAGCTTGGAAACGGGACTAGCGAGTTCTAGCACAGATACGCAGTATTTT. Residues: CASSLETGLASSSTDTQYF.

This clone appeared a few times. The gene calls are TRBV28 and TRBJ1-3; D may be TRBD1 (5 bases). This CDR3 contains 14 residues. Germline-derived CDR1 and CDR2 are MDHEN and SYDVKM. V was pared by 5 bases and J by 4 bases, with 12 bases between. The CDR3, as DNA: TGTGCCAGCAGTAGGGGATTCGCGGGAAACACCATATATTTT. Amino acids: CASSRGFAGNTIYF.

In its sample, this clone was seen a few times. Relative to the germline gene, one junction end is altered; a read error may explain this. The genes are TRBV15 and TRBJ2-1, with a weak D call TRBD2 (5 bases). CDR1 LNHNV and CDR2 YYDKDF come from the germline V gene (reference sequence). This CDR3 is built from 14 residues. In DNA form, the CDR3 reads TGTTCCACCAGCAGAGGGATCGGCGACAATGAGCAGTTCTTC. Amino acids: CSTSRGIGDNEQFF.

The sample holds a few counts of this clone. The chain couples TRBV5-1 to TRBJ2-5; possible D gene TRBD1, 7 bases. The V gene lost 0 bases and the J gene lost 2 bases, with 17 bases spanning the gap. CDR3 length equals 17 residues. Germline V gives CDR1 SGHRS, CDR2 YFSETQ. DNA of the CDR3: TGCGCCAGCAGCTTGGTCCAGGGCAGGGGGGAACAAGAGACCCAGTACTTC. Protein sequence: CASSLVQGRGEQETQYF.

This rearrangement joins TRBV10-3 to TRBJ2-5; D is perhaps TRBD1 or TRBD2 (5 bases each). CDR3 length: 14 amino acids. Trimming removed 6 bases from V and 3 bases from J, with 14 bases in between. Per germline, CDR1 ENHRY and CDR2 SYGVKD. For the CDR3, the DNA is TGTGCCATCAGCCAGACCGGGGCCAAAGAGACCCAGTACTTC. It specifies CAISQTGAKETQYF.

The CDR3 protein is CATSKGDRDSGNTIYF. The CDR3 bases are TGTGCCACCAGCAAGGGAGACAGGGATTCTGGAAACACCATATATTTT. The rearrangement joins TRBV6-1 to TRBJ1-3; 7 bases agree with TRBD1. The length of the CDR3 is 16 residues. In germline, CDR1 is MNHNS, CDR2 SASEGT. The V gene end was trimmed by 10 bases and the J gene end by 1 base; junction bases not matched to a gene: 13.

This clone occurred many times. The chain uses TRBV7-9 and TRBJ1-4; a weak D match, TRBD1 (6 bases). This CDR3 region has 14 residues. The V gene lost 0 bases and the J gene lost 5 bases, with 7 bases spanning the gap. CDR1 is SEHNR, CDR2 FQNEAQ, per germline (reference sequence). The CDR3 DNA reads TGTGCCAGCAGCTTAGCCGGACAGAATGAAAAACTGTTTTTT. Protein product: CASSLAGQNEKLFF.

In this sample, this clone turned up a few times. The junction shows a germline mismatch at one end, possibly a read error. This chain connects TRBV27 to TRBJ1-2, with D hard to call. In germline, CDR1 is MNHEY, CDR2 SMNVEV (reference sequence). The CDR3 is 13 amino acids. CDR3 DNA sequence: TGTGCCAGCACCGGTGCGGGATTGGATGGCTATACCTTC. It is translated as CASTGAGLDGYTF.

This clone was counted a few times. V gene TRBV28 combines with J gene TRBJ2-7; no firm D call. Germline V gene lookup returns CDR1 MDHEN and CDR2 SYDVKM. Deletions cut 3 bases from V and 4 bases from J, with 7 bases between. This CDR3 has 12 amino acids. CDR3 sequence: CASSLNAYEQYF. The DNA for the CDR3 is TGTGCCAGCAGTTTGAACGCATACGAGCAGTACTTC.